The 15 T cell receptor beta chains presented below share a single source sample, sequenced in a study of blood T cell repertoires in COVID-19. Generated by immunoSEQ multiplex PCR, the TCRdb table keeps only in-frame clones and is missing some. The sample has around 99,000 clones, roughly 85% seen once. Source material: peripheral blood. These receptor sequences come from a woman aged 55-69 years with acute or convalescent COVID-19.

V usage is TRBV27 and J usage is TRBJ2-5; 7 bases map to TRBD2. This CDR3 spans 15 amino acids. J lost 2 bases, V lost 5 bases, and 8 bases had no gene match. Germline-derived CDR1 and CDR2 are MNHEY and SMNVEV (reference sequence). DNA for the CDR3: TGTGCCAGCAGTACGGGGGGTGGGCGGCAAGAGACCCAGTACTTC. It translates to CASSTGGGRQETQYF.

The chain's CDR3 is CATSRGPGQEAQYF. The CDR3 coding sequence is TGTGCCACCAGCAGGGGCCCTGGACAGGAGGCGCAGTATTTT. V and J are TRBV15 and TRBJ2-3; 7 positions match TRBD1. Germline V gene data show CDR1 as LNHNV and CDR2 as YYDKDF (reference sequence). The junction had 10 bases not matched to a gene; V was cut back by 3 bases and J by 10 bases. CDR3 length: 14 amino acids.

This clone was recorded only once. The junction does not match germline at one end; this may be a read error. This chain uses TRBV2 with TRBJ2-7, with 7 bases identical to TRBD1. Per the germline V gene, CDR1 is SNHLY and CDR2 is FYNNEI. CDR3 length: 15 amino acids. The CDR3 sequence is CASREDRASSYEQYF. The CDR3 DNA reads as TGTGCCAGCAGAGAAGACAGGGCGAGCTCCTACGAGCAGTACTTC.

This sequence joins TRBV4-3 and TRBJ2-7; D ambiguous. Germline-derived CDR1 and CDR2 are LGHNA and YSLEER. CDR3 size: 15 residues. V gave up 0 bases and J gave up 3 bases, with 12 bases separating them. The CDR3 region has the DNA TGCGCCAGCAGCCAAGATCGAGGCCTGCTCTACGAGCAGTACTTC. Translation gives CASSQDRGLLYEQYF.

This clone was counted a few times. This chain joins TRBV25-1 and TRBJ1-6; D is ambiguous. CDR1 and CDR2 from the germline V gene are MGHDK and SYGVNS. V lost 3 bases, J lost 8 bases, and 8 bases lay in between. This CDR3 has 13 amino acids. CDR3 in DNA: TGTGCCAGCAGTGATCGGGGATATTCACCCCTCCACTTT. This encodes CASSDRGYSPLHF.

This clone has just a few counts. This chain joins TRBV25-1 and TRBJ1-1; possible D gene TRBD1, 5 bases. Trimming took off 0 bases at V and 8 bases at J, with 10 bases between the two ends. The CDR3 loop spans 13 amino acids. Germline CDR1 reads MGHDK; CDR2 reads SYGVNS. The CDR3 here is CASSEYNRPEAFF. The CDR3 DNA is TGTGCCAGCAGTGAATATAACAGGCCAGAAGCTTTCTTT.

This chain connects TRBV6-2 or TRBV6-3 to TRBJ1-5, with D perhaps matching TRBD1 (5 bases). Trimming shortened V by 4 bases and J by 0 bases, and 16 bases separated the two germline ends. Germline V gene lookup returns CDR1 MNHEY and CDR2 SVGEGT. This CDR3 has 17 residues. This CDR3 is CASSSWSRGLSNQPQHF. DNA for the CDR3: TGTGCCAGCAGTTCATGGTCAAGGGGCCTTAGCAATCAGCCCCAGCATTTT.

V is TRBV5-1 and J is TRBJ2-7; 7 nucleotides line up with TRBD1. Per the germline V gene, CDR1 is SGHRS and CDR2 is YFSETQ. V lost 3 bases to trimming and J lost 0 bases; unmatched junction nucleotides: 3. The CDR3 extends over 14 amino acids. The CDR3 DNA is TGCGCCAGCAGCTGGGGGACAGCCTCCTACGAGCAGTACTTC. Protein sequence: CASSWGTASYEQYF.

The genes are TRBV15 and TRBJ2-1, with a tentative D call TRBD2 (6 bases). The CDR3 spans 20 residues. The V gene lost 0 bases and the J gene lost 0 bases, with 21 bases spanning the gap. Per the germline V gene, CDR1 is LNHNV and CDR2 is YYDKDF (reference sequence). The CDR3, as DNA: TGTGCCACCAGCAGAGAAGGAGGGAGTGGTACCCGGCGCTCCTACAATGAGCAGTTCTTC. Translating it yields CATSREGGSGTRRSYNEQFF.

V gene TRBV28 combines with J gene TRBJ1-1; 7 bases map to TRBD1. CDR1 and CDR2 (germline): MDHEN, SYDVKM. With V trimmed by 6 bases and J by 1 base, 5 bases remained unmatched. The CDR3 loop spans 14 amino acids. The CDR3 spells CASSEGGGNTEAFF. CDR3 in DNA: TGTGCCAGCAGCGAAGGGGGCGGGAACACTGAAGCTTTCTTT.

V and J are TRBV6-5 and TRBJ2-7; TRBD1 is a possible D gene (5 bases). From germline, CDR1 is MNHEY and CDR2 SVGAGI. With 5 bases removed from V and 3 bases from J, the gap between germline ends came to 14 bases. The CDR3 spans 14 residues. In nucleotides, the CDR3 is TGTGCCAGCAGTCGTTGGACAAACATCTACGAGCAGTACTTC. The encoded protein is CASSRWTNIYEQYF.

V usage is TRBV5-4 and J usage is TRBJ2-7; D is ambiguous. Deletions cut 0 bases from V and 3 bases from J, with 4 bases between. The CDR3 extends over 12 amino acids. Germline CDR1 and CDR2: SGHNT and YYREEE (reference sequence). The DNA of the CDR3 is TGTGCCAGCAGCTTGGCTAACTACGAGCAGTACTTC. Protein sequence: CASSLANYEQYF.

The chain employs TRBV12-3 or TRBV12-4 and TRBJ2-3, with 11 bases identical to TRBD2. This CDR3 region has 13 residues. Losses at the gene ends were 4 bases for V and 10 bases for J; bases not matched to a gene: 4. CDR3 bases: TGTGCCAGCAGTTCGACTAGCGGGGCGGCGCAGTATTTT. Amino acids: CASSSTSGAAQYF.

The V call is TRBV28, the J call TRBJ2-2; TRBD2 matches at 8 bases. The junction had 13 bases not matched to a gene; V was cut back by 5 bases and J by 8 bases. Germline CDR1 and CDR2: MDHEN and SYDVKM. This CDR3 has 16 amino acids. CDR3 region: CASSPLRGVRTGELFF. For the CDR3, the DNA is TGTGCCAGCAGTCCTCTGCGGGGGGTTAGAACGGGGGAGCTGTTTTTT.

V and J are TRBV28 and TRBJ1-2, with D hard to call. V was pared by 8 bases and J by 2 bases, with 9 bases between. The length of the CDR3 is 12 residues. Germline CDR1 is MDHEN and CDR2 is SYDVKM. Here the CDR3 reads CASSTQNYGYTF. For the CDR3, the DNA is TGTGCCAGCTCGACACAGAACTATGGCTACACCTTC.